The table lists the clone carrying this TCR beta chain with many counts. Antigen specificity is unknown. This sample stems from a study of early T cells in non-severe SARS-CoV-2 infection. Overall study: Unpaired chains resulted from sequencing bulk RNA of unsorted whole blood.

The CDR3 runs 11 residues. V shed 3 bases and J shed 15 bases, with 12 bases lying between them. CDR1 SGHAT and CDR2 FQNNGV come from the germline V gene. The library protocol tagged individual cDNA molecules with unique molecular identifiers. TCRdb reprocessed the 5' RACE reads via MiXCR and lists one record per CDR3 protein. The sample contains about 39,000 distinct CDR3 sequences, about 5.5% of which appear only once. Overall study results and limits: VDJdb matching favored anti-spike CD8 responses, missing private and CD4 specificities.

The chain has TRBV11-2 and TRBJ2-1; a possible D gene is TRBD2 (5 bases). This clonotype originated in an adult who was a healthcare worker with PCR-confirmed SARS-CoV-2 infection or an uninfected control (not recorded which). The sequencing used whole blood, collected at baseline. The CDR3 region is CASSFGVGGFF. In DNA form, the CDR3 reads TGTGCCAGCAGCTTCGGGGTAGGAGGGTTCTTC.